This is a list of T cell receptor beta chains from one sample in a study of blood T cell repertoires in COVID-19. Profiling relied on immunoSEQ multiplex PCR, and the TCRdb table lists in-frame clones only, not all of them. The table records 130,000 or so clones, around four fifths of them present only once. Sequenced: peripheral blood. Receptors originate from an elderly man with acute or convalescent COVID-19. The CDR3 runs from the conserved cysteine through the conserved F or W. A D gene is named only where the DNA matches it firmly. Size values are once, few and many counts, or a class for expanded clones, and some rows have none.

j_call	v_call	clone_size	cdr3_length	d_call	cdr3_nt	cdr3_aa
TRBJ1-2	TRBV5-1	.	13	TRBD1	TGCGCCAGCAGCCACGGGACAGGGCGCGGCTACACCTTC	CASSHGTGRGYTF
TRBJ2-2	TRBV5-1	.	15	.	TGCGCCAGCAGTCCGACAACAGGGAACACCGGGGAGCTGTTTTTT	CASSPTTGNTGELFF
TRBJ2-7	TRBV4-2	.	16	.	TGTGCCAGCAGCCGGGGGGTCGAGGGGGCTTCCTACGAGCAGTACTTC	CASSRGVEGASYEQYF
TRBJ1-3	TRBV7-8	.	19	TRBD1	TGTGCCAGCAGCTTAGCGGAGACAGGGCTTTTACTCTCTGGAAACACCATATATTTT	CASSLAETGLLLSGNTIYF
TRBJ2-5	TRBV4-2	.	17	.	TGTGCCAGCAGCCAAGGCTCGGGACTCACTATCGGGGAGACCCAGTACTTC	CASSQGSGLTIGETQYF
TRBJ1-2	TRBV19	.	15	TRBD1	TGTGCCAGTAGTATTCTAAGGGGGCTGGACTATGGCTACACCTTC	CASSILRGLDYGYTF
TRBJ2-7	TRBV16	.	16	TRBD1	TGTGCCAGCAGCCTCACCTCCGGGACAGGGTTCAACGAGCAGTACTTC	CASSLTSGTGFNEQYF
TRBJ1-6	TRBV18	.	13	.	TGTGCCAGCTCTCGAGAATATAATTCACCCCTCCACTTT	CASSREYNSPLHF
TRBJ2-3	TRBV9	.	15	TRBD2	TGTGCCAGCAGCCCCGGGACTAGCGGGGGGTATACGCAGTATTTT	CASSPGTSGGYTQYF
TRBJ2-7	TRBV6-6	once	14	.	TGTGCCAGCAGTTACAGGGCGGGCTCCTACGAGCAGTACTTC	CASSYRAGSYEQYF
TRBJ2-1	TRBV4-1	.	15	.	TGCGCCAGCAGCCAAGGTACTAGCCCCTCTTATGAGCAGTTCTTC	CASSQGTSPSYEQFF
TRBJ1-2	TRBV7-2	.	15	TRBD1	TGTGCCAGCAGCTTAGTGACAGGGCCTGCGTGGGGCTACACCTTC	CASSLVTGPAWGYTF
TRBJ2-4	TRBV3-1/TRBV3-2	.	14	TRBD1	TGTGCCAGCAGCCATTTAACAGGGGAAAACATTCAGTACTTC	CASSHLTGENIQYF
TRBJ2-1	TRBV9	.	15	TRBD1	TGTGCCAGCAGCGCCGGGACAGGGCGTTACAATGAGCAGTTCTTC	CASSAGTGRYNEQFF
TRBJ1-3	TRBV13	.	15	.	TGTGCCAGCAGCCAGTACAGGAGCTCTGGAAACACCATATATTTT	CASSQYRSSGNTIYF
TRBJ1-4	TRBV15	few	15	.	TGTGCCACCAGCAGAACGTACGGGGTTAATGAAAAACTGTTTTTT	CATSRTYGVNEKLFF
TRBJ1-1	TRBV7-2	.	14	.	TGTGCCAGCACTCTCCCCCAGGGTCGCACTGAAGCTTTCTTT	CASTLPQGRTEAFF
TRBJ2-1	TRBV30	few	15	TRBD2	TGTGCCTGGAGTGTACATCGGGGGGGCAGCAATGAGCAGTTCTTC	CAWSVHRGGSNEQFF
TRBJ1-1	TRBV7-2	.	14	TRBD1	TGTGCCAGCAGCCCGACCGGGACAGGGTTTGAAGCTTTCTTT	CASSPTGTGFEAFF
TRBJ2-2	TRBV24-1	few	15	TRBD1	TGTGCCACCAGTACCAGGGGGCTGAACACCGGGGAGCTGTTTTTT	CATSTRGLNTGELFF
TRBJ2-3	TRBV11-1	.	16	TRBD1	TGTGCCAGCAGCGCCCGACAGGGCAGGGGGACAGATACGCAGTATTTT	CASSARQGRGTDTQYF
TRBJ1-6	TRBV6-5	.	15	.	TGTGCCAGCAGTTCCACCGGGGGGGGGAATTCACCCCTCCACTTT	CASSSTGGGNSPLHF
TRBJ1-1	TRBV10-3	.	13	.	TGTGCCATCAAGGACAGCATGAACACTGAAGCTTTCTTT	CAIKDSMNTEAFF
TRBJ2-3	TRBV5-4	.	15	TRBD2	TGTGCCAGCAGCATTAGCGGGGGGGCGCCTGATACGCAGTATTTT	CASSISGGAPDTQYF
TRBJ1-3	TRBV5-4	.	17	TRBD1	TGTGCCAGCAGCAGCGGAAGGACAGGGGGCCCTGGAAACACCATATATTTT	CASSSGRTGGPGNTIYF
TRBJ2-2	TRBV5-6	.	15	TRBD1	TGTGCCAGCAGCGCCGCAGGGGGTAGCACCGGGGAGCTGTTTTTT	CASSAAGGSTGELFF
TRBJ1-2	TRBV28	once	15	.	TGTGCCAGCAGTGGGAACAGGGTTTGGCACTATGGCTACACCTTC	CASSGNRVWHYGYTF
TRBJ1-1	TRBV30	.	16	.	TGTGCCTGGGGGTCCCACAGGGAACGGGTGAACACTGAAGCTTTCTTT	CAWGSHRERVNTEAFF
TRBJ2-3	TRBV5-4	.	13	.	TGTGCCAGCAGCTCCTACGGTGCTGGTACGCAGTATTTT	CASSSYGAGTQYF
TRBJ1-1	TRBV7-2	.	12	.	TGTGCCAGCAGCCGCACGCGCGGTGAAGCTTTCTTT	CASSRTRGEAFF
TRBJ2-7	TRBV3-1/TRBV3-2	.	16	.	TGTGCCAGCAGCCAAAACCGGGACTTCTCCTTGGGAGAGCAGTACTTC	CASSQNRDFSLGEQYF
TRBJ1-6	TRBV3-1/TRBV3-2	.	15	.	TGTGCCAGCAGCCTTACTGGGGGCGGGCATTCACCCCTCCACTTT	CASSLTGGGHSPLHF
TRBJ2-7	TRBV7-8	few	16	.	TGTGCCAGCAGCTTTAACGAGATTACAGGAAAATACGAGCAGTACTTC	CASSFNEITGKYEQYF
TRBJ1-4	TRBV7-2	.	15	.	TGTGCCAGCAGCTTAGGAGGAACGGGGAATGAAAAACTGTTTTTT	CASSLGGTGNEKLFF
TRBJ1-6	TRBV6-5	.	15	.	TGTGCCAGCAGTCCGACATTTGCTTCAAATTCACCCCTCCACTTT	CASSPTFASNSPLHF
TRBJ2-2	TRBV9	.	14	TRBD1	TGTGCCAGCAGAGGGGACAGCCGCACCGGGGAGCTGTTTTTT	CASRGDSRTGELFF
TRBJ2-7	TRBV21-1	.	19	.	TGTGCCAGCAGCGCAATACAGGGGGTAAGTGGTGGACCTATCTGTGGGCAGTACTTC	CASSAIQGVSGGPICGQYF